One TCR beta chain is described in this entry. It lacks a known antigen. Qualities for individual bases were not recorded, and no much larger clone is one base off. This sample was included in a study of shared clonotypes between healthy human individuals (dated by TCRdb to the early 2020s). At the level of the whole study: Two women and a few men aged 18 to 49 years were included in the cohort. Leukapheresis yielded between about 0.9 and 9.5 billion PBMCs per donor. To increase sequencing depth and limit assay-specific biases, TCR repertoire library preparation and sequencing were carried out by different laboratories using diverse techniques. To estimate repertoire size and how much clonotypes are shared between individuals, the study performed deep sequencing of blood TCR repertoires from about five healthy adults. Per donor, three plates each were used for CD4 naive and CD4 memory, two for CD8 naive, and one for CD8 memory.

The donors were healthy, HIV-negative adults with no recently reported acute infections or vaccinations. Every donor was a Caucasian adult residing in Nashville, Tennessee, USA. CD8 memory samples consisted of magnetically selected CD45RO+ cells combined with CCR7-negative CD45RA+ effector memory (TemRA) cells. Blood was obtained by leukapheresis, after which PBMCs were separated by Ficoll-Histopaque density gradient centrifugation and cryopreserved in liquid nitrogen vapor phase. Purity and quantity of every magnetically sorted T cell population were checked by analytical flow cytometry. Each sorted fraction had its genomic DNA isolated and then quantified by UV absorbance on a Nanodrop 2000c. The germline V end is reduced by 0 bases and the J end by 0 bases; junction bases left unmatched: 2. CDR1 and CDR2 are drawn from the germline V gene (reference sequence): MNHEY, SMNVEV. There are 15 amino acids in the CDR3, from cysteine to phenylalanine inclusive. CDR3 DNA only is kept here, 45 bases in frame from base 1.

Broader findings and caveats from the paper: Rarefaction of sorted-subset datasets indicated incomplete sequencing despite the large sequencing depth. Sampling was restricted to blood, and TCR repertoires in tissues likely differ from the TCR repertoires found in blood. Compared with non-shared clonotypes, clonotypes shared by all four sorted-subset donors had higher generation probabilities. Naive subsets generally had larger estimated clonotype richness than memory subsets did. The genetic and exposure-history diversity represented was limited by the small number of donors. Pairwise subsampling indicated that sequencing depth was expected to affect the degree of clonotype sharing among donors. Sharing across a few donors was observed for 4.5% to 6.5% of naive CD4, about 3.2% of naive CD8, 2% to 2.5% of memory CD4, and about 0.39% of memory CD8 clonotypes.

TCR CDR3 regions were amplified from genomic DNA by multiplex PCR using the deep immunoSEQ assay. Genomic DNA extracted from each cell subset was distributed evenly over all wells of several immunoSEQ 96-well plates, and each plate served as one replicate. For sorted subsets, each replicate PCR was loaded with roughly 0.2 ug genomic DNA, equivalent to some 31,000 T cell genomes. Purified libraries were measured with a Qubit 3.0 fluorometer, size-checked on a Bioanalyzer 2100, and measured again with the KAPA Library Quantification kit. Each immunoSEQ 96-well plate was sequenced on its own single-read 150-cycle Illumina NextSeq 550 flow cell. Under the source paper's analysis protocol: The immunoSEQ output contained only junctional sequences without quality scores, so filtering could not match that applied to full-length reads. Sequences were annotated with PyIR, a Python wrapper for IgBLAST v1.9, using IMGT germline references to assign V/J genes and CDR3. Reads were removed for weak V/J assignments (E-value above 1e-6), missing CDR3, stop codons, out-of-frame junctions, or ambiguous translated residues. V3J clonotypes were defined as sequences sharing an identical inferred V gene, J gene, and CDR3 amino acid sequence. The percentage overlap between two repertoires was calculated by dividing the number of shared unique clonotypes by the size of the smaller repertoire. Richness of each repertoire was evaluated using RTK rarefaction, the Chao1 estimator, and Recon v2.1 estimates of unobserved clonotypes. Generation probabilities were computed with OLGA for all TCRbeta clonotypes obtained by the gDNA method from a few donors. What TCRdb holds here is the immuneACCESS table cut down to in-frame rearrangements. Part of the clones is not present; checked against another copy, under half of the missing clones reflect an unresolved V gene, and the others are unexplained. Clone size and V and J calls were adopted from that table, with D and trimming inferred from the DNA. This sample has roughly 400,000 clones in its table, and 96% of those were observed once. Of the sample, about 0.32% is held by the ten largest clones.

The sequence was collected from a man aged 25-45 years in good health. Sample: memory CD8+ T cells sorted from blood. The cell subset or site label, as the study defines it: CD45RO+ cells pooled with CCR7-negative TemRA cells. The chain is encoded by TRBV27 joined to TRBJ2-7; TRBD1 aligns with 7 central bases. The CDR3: CASSLSTGTSYEQYF. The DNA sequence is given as TGTGCCAGCAGTTTATCGACAGGGACCTCCTACGAGCAGTACTTC.